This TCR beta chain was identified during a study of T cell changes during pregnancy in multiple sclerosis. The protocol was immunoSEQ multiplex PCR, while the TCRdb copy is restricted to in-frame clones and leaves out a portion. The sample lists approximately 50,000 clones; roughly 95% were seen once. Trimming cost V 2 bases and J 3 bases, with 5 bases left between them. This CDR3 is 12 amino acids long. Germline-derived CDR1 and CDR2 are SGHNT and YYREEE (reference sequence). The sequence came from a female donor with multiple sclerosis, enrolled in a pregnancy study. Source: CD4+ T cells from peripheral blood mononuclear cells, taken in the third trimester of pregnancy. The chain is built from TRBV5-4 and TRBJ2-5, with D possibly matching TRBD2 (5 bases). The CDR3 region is CASSFGEETQYF. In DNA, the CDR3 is TGTGCCAGCAGCTTCGGGGAAGAGACCCAGTACTTC.